This TCR beta chain was recovered during a study of T cells in Graves' hyperthyroidism and ophthalmopathy (dated by TCRdb to between 2017 and 2020). For the study in its entirety: To identify TCR V-J signatures that set the groups apart, the researchers used a discovery cohort of more than 95 patients, made up of under 50 with Graves' ophthalmopathy and some 60 with stable Graves' hyperthyroidism. Prospective prediction of ophthalmopathy was tested in an independent validation cohort consisting of 18 hyperthyroidism patients and around 16 patients who later progressed to ophthalmopathy. For training and testing, the approximately 97 patients in the discovery cohort were randomly divided in a 7:3 ratio. In addition, the study compared T-cell repertoires in thyroid tissue and in blood from five to seven Graves' hyperthyroidism patients. After sampling, hyperthyroidism patients received methimazole starting at 30 mg daily, and ophthalmopathy patients received high-dose intravenous methylprednisolone. The paper describes TCR Vbeta CDR3 sequencing of 120 to 150 peripheral blood samples, made up of roughly 45 ophthalmopathy patients, some 76 hyperthyroidism patients and 17 progressor patients. What the work shows at the level of the full study, not this receptor alone: Most expanded thyroid clonotypes (frequency above 0.001) were also detected in blood, a finding suggesting that blood repertoires may reflect thyroid immune responses. In validation, the model predicted progression to ophthalmopathy with just under 71% sensitivity and around 72% specificity, a median of 6.5 months before onset. A 13 V-J signature model separated ophthalmopathy from stable hyperthyroidism, with roughly 88% sensitivity and about 81% specificity in cross-validation and 80%/75% in testing. No statistical method was used to fix the sample size in advance, and group allocation was not hidden from the investigators.

A remark on this clonotype: This clone's antigen is unknown. No qualities accompany the bases; no much larger clone lies one base away.

V sheds 0 bases and J sheds 6 bases, leaving 5 bases between their ends. The germline V gene encodes CDR1 KGHDR and CDR2 SFDVKD. The cysteine opens and the phenylalanine closes a CDR3 of 13 amino acids. Solely the CDR3 DNA is kept, with 39 bases framed from the first base. Amplification of TCR beta CDR3 regions was carried out from RNA transcripts. The first round of RT-PCR for the TCR CDR3 was performed with the HTBI primer set and the Qiagen OneStep RT-PCR kit. Libraries were constructed in a second round of multiplex PCR, after which size selection and purification were carried out. Paired-end sequencing of the libraries was performed with 100 bp reads on an Illumina HiSeq2000. In the paper's pipeline: Raw data were processed with SOAPnuke, discarding reads with adapters, uncalled bases, mean Phred below 15, or no exact constant-primer or identifier match. High-quality paired reads were merged using COPE v1.2.5, and each unique nucleotide sequence was defined as a clonotype. Clonotypes were aligned to IMGT TRBV, TRBD and TRBJ reference segments using MiTCR v1.1. The analysis included only V-J combinations with a frequency above 0.0001, which together covered over 98% of the repertoires. A TCS score was defined as the ratio of F50 (clonal expansion) to E x V (chaos), with BLOSUM62-based TCRdist applied between CDR3 peptides within each V-J. Welch's t-statistics and random forest reduced roughly 540 V-J features to roughly 13, which were used in a naive Bayes classifier (R e1071). Thyroid-blood repertoire similarity was quantified with the Morisita-Horn index. TCRdb redid the processing of the public reads, applying fastp at Q25 and MiXCR, and retained in-frame beta chains. Each CDR3 protein appears once, grouped with its most common genes and DNA. TCRdb's processing, not the authors' own work, is the source of the V and J calls. Recorded for this sample are about 510,000 distinct CDR3 sequences; approximately 48% of them occurred a single time. The ten most abundant clones make up approximately 44% of the sample.

Patients with uncontrolled infections, other autoimmune diseases, pregnancy or lactation were excluded. Diagnoses were established on the basis of clinical symptoms, serum thyroxine and TRAb, thyroid ultrasound, and orbital computed tomography. Total RNA was extracted with Trizol reagent, and quality was checked on an Agilent 2100 Bioanalyzer. Sequencing was performed on peripheral blood or thyroid tissue (not recorded which). The rearranged chain carries TRBV24-1 and TRBJ1-5, with the D segment identity uncertain. The receptor was derived from an adult woman with Graves' disease, either hyperthyroidism or ophthalmopathy (not recorded which). The sequence in DNA is TGTGCCACCAGTGATTTGCGTGTTCAGCCCCAGCATTTT. It specifies CATSDLRVQPQHF.